These 24 T cell receptor beta chains were sequenced from one sample in a study of long-term antiretroviral therapy in people with HIV. The immunoSEQ assay was v3.0, run at survey level. Clones were sequenced by immunoSEQ multiplex PCR, and TCRdb holds only the in-frame ones, with some missing. The table shows about 39,000 clones, with roughly nine tenths occurring only once. Sequencing used unsorted PBMCs, obtained 1.2 years after starting antiretroviral therapy. Every receptor here comes from a woman in her forties or fifties with HIV.

The count of this clone is one. This sequence joins TRBV7-9 and TRBJ2-7; no definite D call. In germline, CDR1 is SEHNR, CDR2 FQNEAQ (reference sequence). V was cut by 8 bases and J by 3 bases, with 8 bases left in between. The CDR3 has 11 residues. CDR3 sequence (DNA): TGTGCCAGCGGGTCAAACTACGAGCAGTACTTC. This sequence encodes CASGSNYEQYF.

This clone has more than one count but fewer than ten. This chain uses TRBV27 with TRBJ1-6, with 12 positions matching TRBD1. The V gene end was trimmed by 5 bases and the J gene end by 13 bases; junction bases not matched to a gene: 9. The CDR3 length is 15 residues. Germline V lookup: CDR1 MNHEY, CDR2 SMNVEV (reference sequence). The CDR3 DNA reads TGTGCCAGCAGTGCGACCGGGACAGGGGGCGGTCCCCTCCACTTT. As protein: CASSATGTGGGPLHF.

The chain joins TRBV6-1 to TRBJ2-3; the D is unclear. The CDR3 contains 13 residues. V lost 11 bases, J lost 3 bases, and 15 bases lay in between. Germline V gene sequence: CDR1 MNHNS, CDR2 SASEGT. DNA of the CDR3: TGTGCCTCCAAAGGGCTGGGTACAGATACGCAGTATTTT. Its translation: CASKGLGTDTQYF.

The chain joins TRBV9 to TRBJ2-1; 13 bases match TRBD2. The V and J ends lost 0 bases and 12 bases, in that order; junction bases with no gene match: 9. Germline-derived CDR1 and CDR2 are SGDLS and YYNGEE. This CDR3 is built from 16 residues. This CDR3 is CASSVATTSGGSLQFF. Here the CDR3 DNA reads TGTGCCAGCAGCGTAGCTACGACTAGCGGGGGGTCGTTGCAGTTCTTC.

The V call is TRBV7-9, the J call TRBJ1-1, with D tentatively TRBD1 (5 bases). V lost 9 bases, J lost 3 bases, and 5 bases lay in between. Germline V gives CDR1 SEHNR, CDR2 FQNEAQ (reference sequence). The CDR3 sequence is 10 residues long. This CDR3 is CARGDTEAFF. As DNA, the CDR3 is TGTGCCAGAGGGGACACTGAAGCTTTCTTT.

V usage is TRBV30 and J usage is TRBJ2-6; D unresolved. V shed 8 bases and J shed 1 base, with 12 bases lying between them. This CDR3 is built from 14 residues. Germline lookup yields CDR1 GTSNPN and CDR2 SVGIG (reference sequence). The CDR3 bases are TGTGCCCTATCTCGGTTATCTGGGGCCAACGTCCTGACTTTC. This encodes CALSRLSGANVLTF.

The chain recombines TRBV5-4 with TRBJ2-3; no firm D call. The V end was cut by 1 base, the J end by 6 bases, with 6 bases between. The CDR3 is made up of 12 amino acids. Germline V gene data show CDR1 as SGHNT and CDR2 as YYREEE (reference sequence). The CDR3 region has the DNA TGTGCCAGCAGCTTGAGGACGGATACGCAGTATTTT. It specifies CASSLRTDTQYF.

The chain employs TRBV7-9 and TRBJ1-4; 7 bases are a match to TRBD1. The CDR3 covers 15 residues. J gave up 4 bases and V 4 bases, and 6 bases lay outside the gene matches. In germline, CDR1 is SEHNR, CDR2 FQNEAQ (reference sequence). The chain's CDR3 is CASSSPGQNNEKLFF. The CDR3 DNA is TGTGCCAGCAGCTCCCCGGGACAGAATAATGAAAAACTGTTTTTT.

The chain carries TRBV6-5 and TRBJ1-2; TRBD1 is a possible D gene (5 bases). Germline V lookup: CDR1 MNHEY, CDR2 SVGAGI. V shed 8 bases and J shed 3 bases, with 13 bases lying between them. CDR3 length: 13 residues. The CDR3 is CASPSGTYYGYTF. For the CDR3, the DNA is TGTGCCAGCCCCTCGGGGACCTACTATGGCTACACCTTC.

The chain uses TRBV5-1 and TRBJ2-7; 8 nucleotides line up with TRBD2. The CDR3 spans 15 residues. The V segment lost 7 bases and the J segment 3 bases; nucleotides outside the gene matches: 12. In germline, CDR1 is SGHRS, CDR2 YFSETQ. CDR3 in DNA: TGCGCCAGCGAAACCCTTGGGACTAGTTTCTACGAGCAGTACTTC. This sequence encodes CASETLGTSFYEQYF.

The chain combines TRBV4-2 with TRBJ2-3; TRBD2 aligns across 15 bases. Germline values: CDR1 LGHNA, CDR2 YNFKEQ. J lost 6 bases, V lost 0 bases, and 10 bases had no gene match. The CDR3 runs 19 residues. The CDR3 bases are TGTGCCAGCAGCCAAGATCGGCGGACTAGCGGGGGGGGCCCCGATACGCAGTATTTT. Translation: CASSQDRRTSGGGPDTQYF.

The chain joins TRBV2 to TRBJ2-5; 10 nucleotides align to TRBD2. V lost 1 base to trimming and J lost 3 bases; unmatched junction nucleotides: 5. This CDR3 is 16 amino acids long. Germline assignment: CDR1 SNHLY and CDR2 FYNNEI. The CDR3: CASSEDQRGGKETQYF. The DNA for the CDR3 is TGTGCCAGCAGTGAAGACCAGCGGGGGGGAAAAGAGACCCAGTACTTC.

This clone was picked up a small number of times. The chain links TRBV5-1 to TRBJ1-3; 9 positions match TRBD1. V lost 0 bases, J lost 2 bases, and 3 bases stayed unmatched. This CDR3 contains 16 residues. Per germline, CDR1 SGHRS and CDR2 YFSETQ. CDR3 DNA: TGCGCCAGCAGCTTGGGAGGGGACAGGGCTGGAAACACCATATATTTT. Protein product: CASSLGGDRAGNTIYF.

The chain is built from TRBV5-4 and TRBJ2-5, with 16 bases matching TRBD2. V was pared by 4 bases and J by 5 bases, with 2 bases of the junction left unmatched. The CDR3 contains 15 residues. CDR1 and CDR2 from the germline V gene are SGHNT and YYREEE (reference sequence). For the CDR3, the DNA is TGTGCCAGCAGCGCGGGACTAGCGGGGGGGGAGACCCAGTACTTC. It is translated as CASSAGLAGGETQYF. Combining the CDR3 with reference TRBV5-4 and TRBJ2-5 gives the whole variable domain ETGVTQSPTHLIKTRGQQVTLRCSSQSGHNTVSWYQQALGQGPQFIFQYYREEENGRGNFPPRFSGLQFPNYSSELNVNALELDDSALYLCASSAGLAGGETQYFGPGTRLLVL.

The chain is built from TRBV7-3 and TRBJ2-2, with 8 bases matching TRBD1. Germline V gene sequence: CDR1 SGHTA, CDR2 FQGTGA. Trimming removed 4 bases from V and 3 bases from J; junction bases left unmatched: 4. CDR3 length: 15 residues. Written as DNA, the CDR3 is TGTGCCAGCAGCTCCCAGGGGGCGGACACCGGGGAGCTGTTTTTT. Translated, it gives CASSSQGADTGELFF. Combining the CDR3 with reference TRBV7-3 and TRBJ2-2 gives the whole variable domain GAGVSQTPSNKVTEKGKYVELRCDPISGHTALYWYRQSLGQGPEFLIYFQGTGAADDSGLPNDRFFAVRPEGSVSTLKIQRTERGDSAVYLCASSSQGADTGELFFGEGSRLTVL.

This clone turned up a few times. V is TRBV9 and J is TRBJ1-6, with TRBD1 matching over 7 bases. Germline lookup yields CDR1 SGDLS and CDR2 YYNGEE. The CDR3 spans 12 residues. V lost 5 bases and J lost 7; bases outside the gene matches: 0. CDR3: CASRQGNSPLHF. The CDR3, as DNA: TGTGCCAGCAGACAGGGGAATTCACCCCTCCACTTT.

The rearrangement uses TRBV10-3 and TRBJ2-7, with 8 bases lining up with TRBD1. The ends lost 6 bases at V and 5 bases at J; junction bases unmatched: 3. CDR3 size: 12 residues. Germline values: CDR1 ENHRY, CDR2 SYGVKD. As DNA, the CDR3 is TGTGCCATCAGGACGGACAGGGACGAGCAGTACTTC. It specifies CAIRTDRDEQYF.

The chain carries TRBV9 and TRBJ2-7; D assignment may be TRBD1 or TRBD2 (5 bases each). The CDR3 has 16 residues. V lost 0 bases, J lost 0 bases, and 13 bases lay in between. The germline V gene encodes CDR1 SGDLS and CDR2 YYNGEE. In DNA, the CDR3 is TGTGCCAGCAGCGTAGACCCCGTCGGGGCCTCCTACGAGCAGTACTTC. Encoded protein: CASSVDPVGASYEQYF.

The chain uses TRBV5-1 and TRBJ1-2; TRBD1 agrees at 9 bases. With 4 bases clipped from V and 10 bases from J, the junction kept 8 bases outside the gene matches. The CDR3 extends over 13 amino acids. The germline CDR1 and CDR2 sequences are SGHRS and YFSETQ. DNA of the CDR3: TGCGCCAGCAGCCCGGGACAGGGATGGGACTACACCTTC. Residues: CASSPGQGWDYTF. Based on the CDR3 plus reference TRBV5-1 and TRBJ1-2, the full variable domain is KAGVTQTPRYLIKTRGQQVTLSCSPISGHRSVSWYQQTPGQGLQFLFEYFSETQRNKGNFPGRFSGRQFSNSRSEMNVSTLELGDSALYLCASSPGQGWDYTFGSGTRLTVV.

The chain recombines TRBV4-1 with TRBJ2-7; 9 bases fit TRBD2. Germline values: CDR1 MGHRA, CDR2 YSYEKL. The V segment lost 4 bases and the J segment 4 bases; nucleotides outside the gene matches: 2. The CDR3 has 13 amino acids. Written as DNA, the CDR3 is TGCGCCAGCAGCCCGGGACTAGCTTACGAGCAGTACTTC. This translates into CASSPGLAYEQYF.

The chain couples TRBV29-1 to TRBJ1-1; D unclear. The CDR3 totals 12 residues. Deletions cut 4 bases from V and 5 bases from J, with 11 bases between. The germline V gene encodes CDR1 SQVTM and CDR2 ANQGSEA. The CDR3 sequence is CSVGLPETEAFF. Here the CDR3 DNA reads TGCAGCGTTGGGTTACCGGAGACTGAAGCTTTCTTT.

This clone came up once. The J gene is TRBJ2-7, the V gene TRBV4-1; 10 bases fit TRBD1. V was clipped by 5 bases and J by 5 bases; unmatched bases: 12. The CDR3 loop spans 16 amino acids. Germline V lookup: CDR1 MGHRA, CDR2 YSYEKL. DNA for the CDR3: TGCGCCAGCAGCAACCTCTTTGGGACAGGGGACAACGAGCAGTACTTC. Amino acid sequence: CASSNLFGTGDNEQYF.

This clone was seen a single time. The chain combines TRBV2 with TRBJ1-3; TRBD1 aligns across 10 bases. The V gene's germline CDR1 is SNHLY and CDR2 FYNNEI. The CDR3 has 18 residues. The junction had 11 bases not matched to a gene; V was cut back by 6 bases and J by 0 bases. The DNA for the CDR3 is TGTGCCAGCAGGGACAACCCCGGGACAGGGGTCTCTGGAAACACCATATATTTT. As protein: CASRDNPGTGVSGNTIYF.

This rearrangement joins TRBV7-2 to TRBJ1-3; 9 nucleotides match TRBD1. V dropped 2 bases and J dropped 0; count of bases not matched to a gene: 5. This CDR3 is built from 17 residues. CDR1 is SGHTA, CDR2 FQGNSA, per germline. Written as DNA, the CDR3 is TGTGCCAGCAGCTTAACAGGGGGCACCCACTCTGGAAACACCATATATTTT. Translation gives CASSLTGGTHSGNTIYF.